This T cell receptor beta chain was recovered during a study of blood T cell repertoires in COVID-19. Study information: Sources were T cells, B-cell-depleted T cells, or PBMCs; the material itself was cDNA or gDNA.

This clone was detected only a few times. Germline V gene sequence: CDR1 MNHEY, CDR2 SVGEGT. V shed 5 bases, J shed 1 base, and the junction held 11 bases outside the gene matches. The CDR3 runs to 17 residues. In the original workflow: Using reference gene primer amplification, nucleated cell counts were estimated. Clones were read by immunoSEQ multiplex PCR, and TCRdb kept only the in-frame ones, dropping some. V and J calls and clone size are given by that table; D and trimming were obtained from the DNA. The sample includes 60,000 to 75,000 clones, around 65% of them seen just once. The TCR was taken from a woman aged 55-69 years who had been exposed to COVID-19. The rearrangement links TRBV6-2 or TRBV6-3 to TRBJ2-7; 10 bases are a match to TRBD1. Sequenced sample: PBMCs or T cells enriched from blood (not recorded which). The CDR3 DNA reads TGTGCCAGCAGTCCACTTGGGACAGGGGAACGGTCCTACGAGCAGTACTTC. The encoded protein is CASSPLGTGERSYEQYF.